Following are 16 T cell receptor beta chains from one sample sequenced in a study of cytomegalovirus exposure and HLA in healthy donors. Assay: immunoSEQ multiplex PCR; the TCRdb copy retains only in-frame clones and omits some. The profile shows roughly 43,000 clones, 90% to 95% of them singletons. The sample consisted of PBMCs. These receptors were collected from a woman younger than 30 in good health and CMV-seronegative.

This clone was seen a single time. The V and J genes are TRBV6-5 and TRBJ1-5; D is undetermined. From germline, CDR1 is MNHEY and CDR2 SVGAGI. V was cut by 4 bases and J by 0 bases, with 7 bases left in between. The CDR3 spans 14 residues. Here the CDR3 reads CASSSHISNQPQHF. As DNA, the CDR3 is TGTGCCAGCAGTTCTCACATTAGCAATCAGCCCCAGCATTTT.

This sequence joins TRBV27 and TRBJ2-1, with 12 positions matching TRBD2. Germline loops: CDR1 MNHEY, CDR2 SMNVEV (reference sequence). The CDR3 sequence is 14 residues long. V lost 6 bases to trimming and J lost 8 bases; unmatched junction nucleotides: 5. The CDR3 spells CASRGLAGFDEQFF. CDR3 coding DNA: TGTGCCAGCAGAGGACTAGCGGGATTCGATGAGCAGTTCTTC.

The J gene is TRBJ1-6, the V gene TRBV28; the match to TRBD1 covers 10 bases. The V gene end was trimmed by 7 bases and the J gene end by 9 bases; junction bases not matched to a gene: 3. Germline V CDR1 and CDR2: MDHEN, SYDVKM. The CDR3 has 13 residues. The DNA of the CDR3 is TGTGCCAGCACCGGACAGGGGGGTTCACCCCTCCACTTT. As protein: CASTGQGGSPLHF.

This sequence joins TRBV18 and TRBJ2-3, with TRBD2 as a possible D gene (7 bases). The V end was cut by 0 bases, the J end by 2 bases, with 12 bases between. Germline CDR1 and CDR2: KGHSH and LQKENI. CDR3 size: 16 residues. The CDR3 here is CASSPPMGGATDTQYF. In nucleotides, the CDR3 is TGTGCCAGCTCACCACCGATGGGGGGGGCCACAGATACGCAGTATTTT.

This clone came up a few times. The chain combines TRBV28 with TRBJ1-2; D is ambiguous. Trimming shortened V by 4 bases and J by 8 bases, and 8 bases separated the two germline ends. The germline CDR1 and CDR2 sequences are MDHEN and SYDVKM. This CDR3 is built from 11 residues. The CDR3 DNA follows: TGTGCCAGCAGTTCCGGGTCGGGCTACACCTTC. Its protein product is CASSSGSGYTF.

V usage is TRBV2 and J usage is TRBJ1-2; D uncertain. Germline lookup yields CDR1 SNHLY and CDR2 FYNNEI. The ends were cut back, 6 bases at V and 2 bases at J, with 10 bases in the middle. The CDR3 is 13 amino acids. The CDR3 coding sequence is TGTGCCAGCAGACCCAGTAAAAACTATGGCTACACCTTC. This codes for CASRPSKNYGYTF.

This chain connects TRBV7-3 to TRBJ2-1; TRBD2 is a possible D gene (5 bases). Per the germline V gene, CDR1 is SGHTA and CDR2 is FQGTGA. The length of the CDR3 is 17 residues. The V end lost 5 bases, the J end lost 4 bases, and 21 bases lay between the germline ends. CDR3 coding DNA: TGTGCCAGCAGCCCCGGGGTGAACAAAAACGGGTACAATGAGCAGTTCTTC. Translating it yields CASSPGVNKNGYNEQFF.

The chain uses TRBV5-6 and TRBJ2-1, with 8 bases fitting TRBD1. V dropped 4 bases and J dropped 1; count of bases not matched to a gene: 10. CDR1 SGHDT and CDR2 YYEEEE come from the germline V gene. This CDR3 comprises 17 residues. The CDR3 sequence is CASSPGQGRKSYNEQFF. CDR3 DNA sequence: TGTGCCAGCAGCCCAGGACAGGGAAGGAAATCCTACAATGAGCAGTTCTTC.

About this clone itself: An end of the junction does not agree with germline; a read error may underlie this. Distinct nucleotide sequences in the sample also encode this CDR3. The rearrangement joins TRBV10-3 to TRBJ1-1, with TRBD1 matching over 7 bases. Germline CDR1 reads ENHRY; CDR2 reads SYGVKD. The CDR3 runs to 16 residues. CDR3 loop: CAISESDIGGHTEAFF. The CDR3 nucleotides are TGTGCCATCAGTGAGTCAGATATAGGGGGCCACACTGAAGCCTTCTTT.

This clone was recorded once. The chain joins TRBV27 to TRBJ2-7; 9 bases align to TRBD2. CDR3 length equals 13 residues. Per germline, CDR1 MNHEY and CDR2 SMNVEV (reference sequence). V lost 4 bases and J lost 4; bases outside the gene matches: 2. CDR3 DNA sequence: TGTGCCAGCAGTTATGCGGGGGGGTACGAGCAGTACTTC. Amino acids: CASSYAGGYEQYF.

The chain is built from TRBV27 and TRBJ2-5; the D gene is possibly TRBD2 (5 bases). The CDR3 runs to 16 residues. CDR1 is MNHEY, CDR2 SMNVEV, per germline (reference sequence). V was clipped by 2 bases and J by 5 bases, with 18 bases between them. The CDR3 DNA follows: TGTGCCAGCAGTTTAAATATGGGCGGGCGCGGGGAGACCCAGTACTTC. Translating it yields CASSLNMGGRGETQYF.

The J gene is TRBJ2-1, the V gene TRBV28; the match to TRBD2 covers 11 bases. The V gene end was trimmed by 4 bases and the J gene end by 2 bases; junction bases not matched to a gene: 10. The CDR3 runs 18 residues. CDR1 and CDR2 (germline): MDHEN, SYDVKM. As DNA, the CDR3 is TGTGCCAGCAGTTCTTGGGGACTAGCGGTAGGAACCTACAATGAGCAGTTCTTC. Translated: CASSSWGLAVGTYNEQFF.

This chain connects TRBV6-1 to TRBJ2-7; D is perhaps TRBD1 (5 bases). Trimming removed 3 bases from V and 4 bases from J, with 16 bases in between. This CDR3 is 15 amino acids long. CDR1 MNHNS and CDR2 SASEGT come from the germline V gene. The CDR3 coding sequence is TGTGCCAGCAGTGAGGACAACCTAAGAGGATACGAGCAGTACTTC. Protein sequence: CASSEDNLRGYEQYF.

J is TRBJ2-3 and V is TRBV6-4; TRBD2 matches at 7 bases. There are 14 residues in the CDR3. The ends lost 3 bases at V and 1 base at J; junction bases unmatched: 1. Germline-derived CDR1 and CDR2 are MRHNA and SNTAGT. CDR3 sequence: CASSETSGTDTQYF. DNA for the CDR3: TGTGCCAGCAGTGAAACTAGCGGCACAGATACGCAGTATTTT.

The chain has TRBV19 and TRBJ2-1; 8 bases are a match to TRBD2. CDR1 and CDR2 (germline): LNHDA, SQIVND (reference sequence). The J segment lost 2 bases and the V segment lost 7 bases, leaving 10 bases of the junction unmatched. The CDR3 runs to 16 residues. CDR3 in DNA: TGTGCCAGTATCCAGACTAGCGACACACCCTACAATGAGCAGTTCTTC. Protein: CASIQTSDTPYNEQFF.

This sequence joins TRBV5-1 and TRBJ2-7; D not resolved. This CDR3 is 16 amino acids long. Germline assignment: CDR1 SGHRS and CDR2 YFSETQ. Trimming removed 4 bases from V and 1 base from J, with 18 bases in between. CDR3 amino acids: CASSLNVQLFSYEQYF. The CDR3 nucleotides read TGCGCCAGCAGCCTTAACGTGCAACTTTTTTCCTACGAGCAGTACTTC.